These 3 T cell receptor beta chains came from one sample sequenced in a study of a mutant IDH1 vaccine in newly diagnosed glioma. Profiled with immunoSEQ multiplex PCR; TCRdb holds only in-frame clones, not every one. Counted here are 75,000 to 100,000 clones, around 79% occurring once; the ten biggest clones make up around 5%. Time point reported: baseline, week 1 (first vaccination visit). Treatment: pre-vaccination baseline after standard-of-care therapy. The specimen was PBMCs, collected from a glioma patient treated with radiotherapy, temozolomide or both. Every receptor here comes from a man between 40 and 49 years old with glioma. Some clones in this sample may be carry-over from other donors' samples.

The chain carries TRBV19 and TRBJ1-4; D unclear. Germline loops: CDR1 LNHDA, CDR2 SQIVND (reference sequence). The CDR3 has 14 amino acids. Trimming stripped 2 bases from V and 4 bases from J, with 8 bases between. The CDR3 DNA sequence: TGTGCCAGTAGTATAAGGCCCGATAATGAAAAACTGTTTTTT. Translation gives CASSIRPDNEKLFF.

The J gene is TRBJ2-7, the V gene TRBV5-1; a possible D gene is TRBD1 (5 bases). CDR1 and CDR2 (germline): SGHRS, YFSETQ. The V end lost 2 bases, the J end lost 3 bases, and 12 bases lay between the germline ends. This CDR3 comprises 14 residues. CDR3: CASSFSSGNYEQYF. CDR3 nucleotides: TGCGCCAGCAGCTTTAGTTCAGGGAACTACGAGCAGTACTTC.

The count of this clone is one. The DNA for the CDR3 is TGTGCCAGCAGCTCTCGACAGGCCGGCTGGTCTTCTTCTGGAAACACCATATATTTT. As protein: CASSSRQAGWSSSGNTIYF. This rearrangement joins TRBV5-6 to TRBJ1-3; possible D gene TRBD1, 6 bases. The CDR3 sequence is 19 residues long. Trimming removed 3 bases at V and 1 base at J, with 23 bases between. Per the germline V gene, CDR1 is SGHDT and CDR2 is YYEEEE.